Below, 27 T cell receptor beta chains from the same sample are listed, as sequenced in a study of cytomegalovirus exposure and HLA in healthy donors. The PCR used 60 Vbeta and 13 Jbeta primers. The protocol was immunoSEQ multiplex PCR, while the TCRdb copy is restricted to in-frame clones and leaves out a portion. The table records over 150,000 clones, about four fifths of them present only once. Sequencing input: PBMCs. The receptors originated from a male donor in good health and CMV-seronegative.

Written as DNA, the CDR3 is TGTGCCAGCAGTACCCCGGAGCAGGGTACCACAGATACGCAGTATTTT. Translated: CASSTPEQGTTDTQYF. The chain couples TRBV28 to TRBJ2-3; perhaps TRBD1 as D (5 bases). The CDR3 consists of 16 residues. In germline, CDR1 is MDHEN, CDR2 SYDVKM. Between the trimmed V and J ends, which lost 5 bases and 2 bases, there was a span of 17 bases.

J is TRBJ2-2 and V is TRBV6-5, with unresolved D. V lost 2 bases and J lost 5, with 9 bases in between. CDR3 size: 14 residues. Germline V gene sequence: CDR1 MNHEY, CDR2 SVGAGI. In nucleotides, the CDR3 is TGTGCCAGCAGTTACCGCCAGATTACCGGGGAGCTGTTTTTT. Translation gives CASSYRQITGELFF.

The V call is TRBV6-5, the J call TRBJ2-3, with D tentatively TRBD1 (7 bases). Trimming removed 2 bases from V and 5 bases from J, with 14 bases in between. Per the germline V gene, CDR1 is MNHEY and CDR2 is SVGAGI. CDR3 length: 15 amino acids. In DNA, the CDR3 is TGTGCCAGCAGTTACCGCGGGACAGAAGGAGATACGCAGTATTTT. Encoded protein: CASSYRGTEGDTQYF.

This chain links TRBV7-8 with TRBJ2-3, with 8 nucleotides matching TRBD2. From germline, CDR1 is SGHVS and CDR2 FQNEAQ. The CDR3 consists of 16 residues. J gave up 2 bases and V 1 base, and 5 bases lay outside the gene matches. The CDR3 bases are TGTGCCAGCAGCTTAGTGGGTAGCGGGAACACAGATACGCAGTATTTT. It yields the protein CASSLVGSGNTDTQYF.

This chain joins TRBV30 and TRBJ2-5, with TRBD1 matching 7 bases. With V trimmed by 3 bases and J by 4 bases, 11 bases remained unmatched. Germline V lookup: CDR1 GTSNPN, CDR2 SVGIG (reference sequence). The CDR3 extends over 15 amino acids. The CDR3 bases are TGTGCCTGGAGGAAAACTCAGGGGGTAGTAGAGACCCAGTACTTC. It encodes CAWRKTQGVVETQYF.

V usage is TRBV28 and J usage is TRBJ2-7; 12 bases fit TRBD2. V was clipped by 2 bases and J by 5 bases; unmatched bases: 4. The CDR3 sequence is 15 residues long. Germline V gene lookup returns CDR1 MDHEN and CDR2 SYDVKM. The CDR3 here is CASSLETSGSHEQYF. CDR3 DNA: TGTGCCAGCAGTTTAGAGACTAGCGGGAGCCACGAGCAGTACTTC.

This clone was detected only once. The chain has TRBV30 and TRBJ2-1; 7 bases agree with TRBD2. The CDR3 totals 13 residues. The germline V gene encodes CDR1 GTSNPN and CDR2 SVGIG (reference sequence). The V gene end was trimmed by 5 bases and the J gene end by 4 bases; junction bases not matched to a gene: 5. Here the CDR3 reads CAWEASGYNEQFF. For the CDR3, the DNA is TGTGCCTGGGAGGCTAGCGGTTACAATGAGCAGTTCTTC.

The rearrangement uses TRBV28 and TRBJ2-4; a possible D gene is TRBD2 (6 bases). V was trimmed by 5 bases and J by 9 bases, leaving 17 bases between them. Germline lookup yields CDR1 MDHEN and CDR2 SYDVKM. The CDR3 extends over 14 amino acids. DNA for the CDR3: TGTGCCAGCAGTCCGCCCCTTAGCGGAGGCATTCAGTACTTC. The encoded protein is CASSPPLSGGIQYF.

This clone is a singleton in its sample. The V and J genes are TRBV7-3 and TRBJ2-7; TRBD2 is a possible D gene (6 bases). This CDR3 is 15 amino acids long. V was shortened by 1 base and J by 0 bases, with 10 bases between the two germline ends. Per the germline V gene, CDR1 is SGHTA and CDR2 is FQGTGA. The CDR3 loop reads CASSLNGGSSYEQYF. The CDR3 coding sequence is TGTGCCAGCAGCTTAAACGGGGGTAGCTCCTACGAGCAGTACTTC.

The gene calls are TRBV6-5 and TRBJ2-7; tentatively, D is TRBD2 (6 bases). This CDR3 region has 16 residues. V was cut by 2 bases and J by 0 bases, with 14 bases left in between. The germline gives CDR1 MNHEY, CDR2 SVGAGI. CDR3 DNA: TGTGCCAGCAGTTACAATCAGCGGGCCAGCTCCTACGAGCAGTACTTC. Residues: CASSYNQRASSYEQYF.

This chain links TRBV6-5 with TRBJ2-7; 11 positions agree with TRBD1. V lost 6 bases and J lost 5; bases outside the gene matches: 9. This CDR3 contains 15 residues. Germline V gives CDR1 MNHEY, CDR2 SVGAGI. CDR3 in amino acids: CASSSRTGGIHEQYF. The CDR3 coding sequence is TGTGCCAGCAGCTCTCGGACAGGGGGCATCCACGAGCAGTACTTC.

This clone was observed a handful of times. V gene TRBV28 combines with J gene TRBJ2-1; maybe TRBD2 (6 bases). This CDR3 spans 15 amino acids. Per germline, CDR1 MDHEN and CDR2 SYDVKM. Trimming cost V 0 bases and J 9 bases, with 15 bases left between them. CDR3 in amino acids: CASSLWQEGRGEQFF. In nucleotides, the CDR3 is TGTGCCAGCAGTTTATGGCAGGAGGGCAGAGGTGAGCAGTTCTTC.

The chain uses TRBV10-3 and TRBJ1-5; possibly TRBD1 for D (5 bases). The CDR3 totals 15 residues. Germline CDR1 is ENHRY and CDR2 is SYGVKD. Trimming stripped 3 bases from V and 3 bases from J, with 12 bases between. The CDR3 DNA sequence: TGTGCCATCAGTGAAGGGAGGGGCGTCAATCAGCCCCAGCATTTT. Encoded protein: CAISEGRGVNQPQHF.

This sequence joins TRBV4-1 and TRBJ2-5, with 12 bases identical to TRBD2. Germline CDR1 MGHRA, CDR2 YSYEKL. The CDR3 runs 17 residues. The trim removed 4 bases at V and 4 bases at J, leaving 10 bases unmatched. CDR3 sequence reads: CASSPRLAGALGETQYF. The CDR3 nucleotides read TGCGCCAGCAGCCCCAGACTAGCGGGGGCTCTGGGAGAGACCCAGTACTTC.

This clone was seen just once. V and J are TRBV11-2 and TRBJ1-6, with 7 bases fitting TRBD1. The germline V gene encodes CDR1 SGHAT and CDR2 FQNNGV. The CDR3 has 15 residues. Trimming removed 1 base from V and 9 bases from J; junction bases left unmatched: 6. CDR3: CASSLVVGGSSPLHF. The CDR3 nucleotides read TGTGCCAGCAGCTTAGTGGTAGGGGGCAGTTCACCCCTCCACTTT.

The chain has TRBV14 and TRBJ1-6; D gene ambiguous. With 3 bases removed from V and 7 bases from J, the gap between germline ends came to 10 bases. This CDR3 has 14 residues. The germline CDR1 and CDR2 sequences are SGHDN and FVKESK. CDR3 in amino acids: CASSHGRENSPLHF. In DNA form, the CDR3 reads TGTGCCAGCAGCCATGGACGGGAGAATTCACCCCTCCACTTT.

V usage is TRBV4-2 and J usage is TRBJ2-5; 7 bases line up with TRBD1. Trimming took 2 bases from V and 5 from J; bases not matched to a gene: 11. Per germline, CDR1 LGHNA and CDR2 YNFKEQ. The CDR3 is 16 residues long. In DNA, the CDR3 is TGTGCCAGCAGCCAATCTCTGGCAGGGGGTTGGGAGACCCAGTACTTC. This translates into CASSQSLAGGWETQYF.

This clone was seen more than once but under ten times. The chain has TRBV29-1 and TRBJ2-4; 10 bases agree with TRBD2. The junction had 27 bases not matched to a gene; V was cut back by 4 bases and J by 3 bases. Looked up from germline, CDR1 is SQVTM and CDR2 is ANQGSEA. This CDR3 region has 22 residues. Here the CDR3 reads CSVAARSLKLAGLALGKNIQYF. The CDR3 coding sequence is TGCAGCGTTGCCGCGCGGTCCCTAAAACTAGCGGGACTAGCTTTGGGCAAAAACATTCAGTACTTC.

The CDR3 region is CASSVGTQGSYEQYF. The CDR3 DNA is TGTGCCAGCAGCGTAGGGACACAGGGCTCCTACGAGCAGTACTTC. The rearrangement links TRBV9 to TRBJ2-7; a weak D match, TRBD1 (6 bases). Trimming stripped 0 bases from V and 0 bases from J, with 10 bases between. The germline V gene has CDR1 SGDLS and CDR2 YYNGEE. The CDR3 is 15 amino acids.

The V call is TRBV4-1, the J call TRBJ1-5, with D possibly being TRBD1 (5 bases). This CDR3 region has 15 residues. Germline V gene sequence: CDR1 MGHRA, CDR2 YSYEKL. The ends were cut back, 0 bases at V and 7 bases at J, with 13 bases in the middle. CDR3 sequence (DNA): TGCGCCAGCAGCCAAGATGGGGGGGGGTGGCAGCCCCAGCATTTT. The encoded protein is CASSQDGGGWQPQHF.

The V and J genes are TRBV7-9 and TRBJ1-2; no definite D call. Trimming took off 0 bases at V and 3 bases at J, with 8 bases between the two ends. CDR1 and CDR2 from the germline V gene are SEHNR and FQNEAQ (reference sequence). The length of the CDR3 is 14 residues. DNA for the CDR3: TGTGCCAGCAGCTTAGCGGGCACAGACTATGGCTACACCTTC. This codes for CASSLAGTDYGYTF. Full variable domain (rest looked up from reference TRBV7-9 and TRBJ1-2): DTGVSQNPRHKITKRGQNVTFRCDPISEHNRLYWYRQTLGQGPEFLTYFQNEAQLEKSRLLSDRFSAERPKGSFSTLEIQRTEQGDSAMYLCASSLAGTDYGYTFGSGTRLTVV.

The chain combines TRBV20-1 with TRBJ1-1, with D hard to call. V was cut by 5 bases and J by 5 bases, with 9 bases left in between. CDR3 length equals 11 residues. Germline V gene data show CDR1 as DFQATT and CDR2 as SNEGSKA (reference sequence). In DNA, the CDR3 is TGCAGTGCTGGAACGGAGACTGAAGCTTTCTTT. Its protein product is CSAGTETEAFF.

V gene TRBV9 combines with J gene TRBJ1-1; TRBD1 aligns across 7 bases. The V segment lost 4 bases and the J segment 0 bases; nucleotides outside the gene matches: 9. This CDR3 spans 16 amino acids. CDR1 and CDR2 (germline): SGDLS, YYNGEE. This CDR3 reads CASSSQGGKMNTEAFF. Here the CDR3 DNA reads TGTGCCAGCAGCTCCCAGGGGGGAAAGATGAACACTGAAGCTTTCTTT.

J is TRBJ1-5 and V is TRBV6-1, with 7 bases fitting TRBD1. CDR3 length: 14 residues. V trimming: 7 bases; J trimming: 2 bases; junction bases outside the gene matches: 5. The V gene's germline CDR1 is MNHNS and CDR2 SASEGT. The CDR3 DNA sequence: TGTGCCAGCACCCGACAGGGTGGCAATCAGCCCCAGCATTTT. It translates to CASTRQGGNQPQHF.

This clone was seen a few times. The chain couples TRBV30 to TRBJ1-3; maybe TRBD1 (6 bases). This CDR3 has 15 amino acids. CDR1 and CDR2 from the germline V gene are GTSNPN and SVGIG (reference sequence). The ends were cut back, 0 bases at V and 2 bases at J, with 11 bases in the middle. The CDR3 spells CAWSVMGATGNTIYF. CDR3 coding DNA: TGTGCCTGGAGTGTAATGGGGGCCACTGGAAACACCATATATTTT.

The chain combines TRBV19 with TRBJ1-5; 7 nucleotides match TRBD1. This CDR3 region has 17 residues. From germline, CDR1 is LNHDA and CDR2 SQIVND (reference sequence). V gave up 4 bases and J gave up 0 bases; unmatched junction bases: 9. DNA of the CDR3: TGTGCCAGTAGTAAATACCTGGACAGGCTTAGCAATCAGCCCCAGCATTTT. Protein product: CASSKYLDRLSNQPQHF.

This clone was detected a few times. The chain employs TRBV5-1 and TRBJ1-3, with D perhaps TRBD1 (5 bases). The CDR3 length is 16 residues. V was pared by 0 bases and J by 3 bases, with 13 bases between. Germline CDR1 is SGHRS and CDR2 is YFSETQ. CDR3 sequence: CASSLAPGNDGNTIYF. DNA of the CDR3: TGCGCCAGCAGCTTGGCCCCAGGGAACGATGGAAACACCATATATTTT. The full variable domain, its missing parts supplied by reference TRBV5-1 and TRBJ1-3, is KAGVTQTPRYLIKTRGQQVTLSCSPISGHRSVSWYQQTPGQGLQFLFEYFSETQRNKGNFPGRFSGRQFSNSRSEMNVSTLELGDSALYLCASSLAPGNDGNTIYFGEGSWLTVV.